This T cell receptor (beta chain) is drawn from a study of T cell responses to AZD1222 COVID-19 vaccine. The germline V gene encodes CDR1 KGHSH and CDR2 LQKENI. This CDR3 spans 18 amino acids. Trimming removed 3 bases at V and 5 bases at J, with 26 bases between. Using immunoSEQ multiplex PCR, the repertoire was profiled, and TCRdb retains in-frame clones only, with some absent. In the table there are about 110,000 clones, about 94% of which are singletons. The receptor was isolated from an adult who received the AZD1222 COVID-19 vaccine. The genes are TRBV18 and TRBJ2-7; no clear D gene. The sequencing here drew on peripheral blood, taken 28 days after the second AZD1222 dose. CDR3 nucleotide sequence: TGTGCCAGCTCACCGAACCTGGCAGGAGTACGGGTAATTCACGAGCAGTACTTC. It yields the protein CASSPNLAGVRVIHEQYF.